Below, 18 T cell receptor beta chains from the same sample are listed, as sequenced in a study of response to subunit inactivated influenza vaccine. One entry per CDR3 protein results from TCRdb running MiXCR on the RT-PCR reads. The sample shows some 480,000 distinct CDR3 sequences, 10% to 11% of them seen only once. Sequenced material: PBMCs from blood, taken roughly 45 days after vaccination. Receptors were obtained from a middle-aged man who received an inactivated influenza vaccine.

The V call is TRBV12-3 or TRBV12-4, the J call TRBJ2-2; a possible D gene is TRBD1 (6 bases). The CDR3 spans 20 residues. Trimming stripped 6 bases from V and 0 bases from J, with 26 bases between. This chain's CDR3 is CASRRGHLGGVAANTGELFF. The CDR3 DNA is TGTGCCAGCAGGAGGGGCCATTTAGGGGGTGTGGCCGCGAACACCGGGGAGCTGTTTTTT.

The table lists this clonotype with many counts. V and J are TRBV29-1 and TRBJ2-7, with D perhaps being TRBD1 or TRBD2 (5 bases each). V was pared by 7 bases and J by 7 bases, with 23 bases between. There are 14 residues in the CDR3. Per the germline V gene, CDR1 is SQVTM and CDR2 is ANQGSEA. The CDR3 nucleotides read TGCAGCGCTGGAGCCGCCGGGGCCTCGGGGGAGCAGTACTTC. Encoded protein: CSAGAAGASGEQYF.

This clonotype was counted many times. This sequence joins TRBV5-1 and TRBJ2-5, with a weak D call TRBD2 (8 bases). CDR3 size: 16 residues. Trimming took 4 bases from V and 2 from J, leaving 18 bases between them. CDR1 is SGHRS, CDR2 YFSETQ, per germline. This CDR3 reads CASSAGGQTIQETQYF. For the CDR3, the DNA is TGCGCCAGCAGCGCGGGGGGACAGACAATTCAAGAGACCCAGTACTTC.

This clonotype was seen more than once but under ten times. J is TRBJ2-1 and V is TRBV9; D is perhaps TRBD1 or TRBD2 (6 bases each). The CDR3 is 14 amino acids. Germline loops: CDR1 SGDLS, CDR2 YYNGEE. V was clipped by 3 bases and J by 7 bases, with 14 bases between them. CDR3 bases: TGTGCCAGCAGCGATGTCCAGGGGAGGAATGAGCAGTTCTTC. The encoded protein is CASSDVQGRNEQFF.

The chain links TRBV5-1 to TRBJ2-7, with D possibly being TRBD2 (6 bases). CDR1 is SGHRS and CDR2 is YFSETQ in the germline V gene. CDR3 length: 14 residues. V gave up 2 bases and J gave up 7 bases, with 16 bases separating them. The CDR3 reads CASSLGGSGNEQYF. CDR3 bases: TGCGCCAGCAGCTTAGGAGGGTCCGGAAATGAGCAGTACTTC.

The V call is TRBV7-9, the J call TRBJ2-3; TRBD2 matches 12 bases. CDR3 size: 15 residues. V lost 6 bases, J lost 4 bases, and 5 bases stayed unmatched. The germline CDR1 and CDR2 sequences are SEHNR and FQNEAQ (reference sequence). For the CDR3, the DNA is TGTGCCAGCAGACGACTAGCGGGAGTTGCAGATACGCAGTATTTT. It translates to CASRRLAGVADTQYF.

This clonotype turned up a few times. This sequence joins TRBV25-1 and TRBJ2-7; 9 bases align to TRBD1. Unmatched junction bases numbered 2, after V lost 7 bases and J lost 1 base. The CDR3 spans 13 residues. Per germline, CDR1 MGHDK and CDR2 SYGVNS. CDR3: CASTDRGSYEQYF. In DNA form, the CDR3 reads TGTGCCAGCACGGACAGGGGTTCCTACGAGCAGTACTTC.

This clonotype was picked up a small number of times. The chain has TRBV2 and TRBJ2-5; 14 bases fit TRBD2. Germline CDR1 reads SNHLY; CDR2 reads FYNNEI. CDR3 length: 16 residues. V lost 4 bases, J lost 1 base, and 2 bases stayed unmatched. CDR3 residues: CASSATSGGAQETQYF. The CDR3, as DNA: TGTGCCAGCAGTGCGACTAGCGGGGGGGCCCAAGAGACCCAGTACTTC.

This clonotype showed up just a few times. The DNA of the CDR3 is TGTGCCAGCAGCAGGGGGGGGGCCTATGAGCAGTTCTTC. Its protein is CASSRGGAYEQFF. The chain employs TRBV7-2 and TRBJ2-1; a possible D gene is TRBD2 (7 bases). The CDR3 contains 13 residues. Germline CDR1 SGHTA, CDR2 FQGNSA. Trimming removed 5 bases at V and 8 bases at J, with 13 bases between. Based on the CDR3 plus reference TRBV7-2 and TRBJ2-1, the full variable domain is GAGVSQSPSNKVTEKGKDVELRCDPISGHTALYWYRQSLGQGLEFLIYFQGNSAPDKSGLPSDRFSAERTGGSVSTLTIQRTQQEDSAVYLCASSRGGAYEQFFGPGTRLTVL.

This clonotype was seen repeatedly, ten times or more. The V and J genes are TRBV20-1 and TRBJ2-5; 7 bases agree with TRBD2. The CDR3 runs 12 residues. V lost 6 bases and J lost 5; bases outside the gene matches: 6. In germline, CDR1 is DFQATT, CDR2 SNEGSKA (reference sequence). As DNA, the CDR3 is TGCAGTGCCGAAGACGGGGGGGAGACCCAGTACTTC. It yields the protein CSAEDGGETQYF.

This clonotype showed up just a few times. This chain links TRBV7-2 with TRBJ2-2, with D tentatively TRBD1 (5 bases). Germline-derived CDR1 and CDR2 are SGHTA and FQGNSA. With 2 bases removed from V and 8 bases from J, the gap between germline ends came to 9 bases. This CDR3 has 13 residues. The CDR3 DNA follows: TGTGCCAGCAGCTTACAGGGAATTGGGGAGCTGTTTTTT. As protein: CASSLQGIGELFF.

The chain joins TRBV6-1 to TRBJ1-5; no clear D gene. This CDR3 region has 15 residues. CDR1 is MNHNS, CDR2 SASEGT, per germline. V lost 1 base and J lost 7, with 14 bases in between. As DNA, the CDR3 is TGTGCCAGCAGTGAAGGGCTCGGGTTTGGGCAGCCCCAGCATTTT. Protein sequence: CASSEGLGFGQPQHF.

The rearrangement links TRBV6-1 to TRBJ2-5, with D perhaps matching TRBD1 (7 bases). Germline lookup yields CDR1 MNHNS and CDR2 SASEGT. Trimming took off 4 bases at V and 4 bases at J, with 16 bases between the two ends. This CDR3 spans 15 amino acids. This chain's CDR3 is CASSGGPGGRETQYF. The CDR3 coding sequence is TGTGCCAGCAGTGGAGGGCCAGGGGGGAGAGAGACCCAGTACTTC.

The sample holds a few counts of this clonotype. J is TRBJ2-5 and V is TRBV5-1; D gene ambiguous. Trimming removed 5 bases at V and 2 bases at J, with 7 bases between. This CDR3 is built from 12 residues. CDR1 and CDR2 from the germline V gene are SGHRS and YFSETQ. The CDR3, as DNA: TGCGCCAGCAGGGCTCAACAAGAGACCCAGTACTTC. Its translation: CASRAQQETQYF.

This clonotype was seen ten or more times. The rearrangement uses TRBV7-9 and TRBJ2-7; 8 nucleotides align to TRBD2. This CDR3 is 17 amino acids long. Germline V gene sequence: CDR1 SEHNR, CDR2 FQNEAQ (reference sequence). V dropped 5 bases and J dropped 0; count of bases not matched to a gene: 12. In nucleotides, the CDR3 is TGTGCCAGCAGCCATCCTCTTACCGGGACTAGCTCCTACGAGCAGTACTTC. It encodes CASSHPLTGTSSYEQYF. Full variable domain (rest looked up from reference TRBV7-9 and TRBJ2-7): DTGVSQNPRHKITKRGQNVTFRCDPISEHNRLYWYRQTLGQGPEFLTYFQNEAQLEKSRLLSDRFSAERPKGSFSTLEIQRTEQGDSAMYLCASSHPLTGTSSYEQYFGPGTRLTVT.

This clonotype was counted at least ten times. The chain links TRBV7-2 to TRBJ2-3; D remains ambiguous. V shed 0 bases and J shed 3 bases, with 7 bases lying between them. Germline V CDR1 and CDR2: SGHTA, FQGNSA. The CDR3 is 14 amino acids. The chain's CDR3 is CASSLAGFTDTQYF. The CDR3 region has the DNA TGTGCCAGCAGCTTAGCGGGTTTTACAGATACGCAGTATTTT.

The sample holds a few counts of this clonotype. The V and J genes are TRBV7-9 and TRBJ2-7; TRBD2 might be the D (5 bases). The CDR3 has 13 amino acids. The ends were cut back, 4 bases at V and 5 bases at J, with 12 bases in the middle. The germline V gene encodes CDR1 SEHNR and CDR2 FQNEAQ (reference sequence). In DNA form, the CDR3 reads TGTGCCAGCAGCTCCGCCGACTACGACGAGCAGTACTTC. Protein: CASSSADYDEQYF.

The chain uses TRBV9 and TRBJ2-3; TRBD2 aligns across 12 bases. Germline lookup yields CDR1 SGDLS and CDR2 YYNGEE. V gave up 3 bases and J gave up 5 bases; unmatched junction bases: 4. The CDR3 loop spans 15 amino acids. The CDR3 nucleotides read TGTGCCAGCAGCGCTAGCGGGAGGGCCTTAGATACGCAGTATTTT. It codes for CASSASGRALDTQYF. Full variable domain (rest looked up from reference TRBV9 and TRBJ2-3): DSGVTQTPKHLITATGQRVTLRCSPRSGDLSVYWYQQSLDQGLQFLIQYYNGEERAKGNILERFSAQQFPDLHSELNLSSLELGDSALYFCASSASGRALDTQYFGPGTRLTVL.